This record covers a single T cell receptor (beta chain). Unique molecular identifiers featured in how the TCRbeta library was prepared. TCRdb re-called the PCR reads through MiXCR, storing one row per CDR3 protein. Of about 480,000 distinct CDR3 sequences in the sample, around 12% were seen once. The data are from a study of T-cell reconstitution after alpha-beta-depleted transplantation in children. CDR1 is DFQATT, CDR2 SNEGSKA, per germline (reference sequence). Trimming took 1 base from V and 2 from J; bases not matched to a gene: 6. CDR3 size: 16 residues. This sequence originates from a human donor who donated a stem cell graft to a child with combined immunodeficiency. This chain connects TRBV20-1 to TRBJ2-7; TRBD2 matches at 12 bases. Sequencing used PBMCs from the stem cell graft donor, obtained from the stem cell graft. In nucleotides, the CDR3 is TGCAGTGCTAGAGGGACTAGCGGGAAGGGGGCCTACGAGCAGTACTTC. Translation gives CSARGTSGKGAYEQYF.